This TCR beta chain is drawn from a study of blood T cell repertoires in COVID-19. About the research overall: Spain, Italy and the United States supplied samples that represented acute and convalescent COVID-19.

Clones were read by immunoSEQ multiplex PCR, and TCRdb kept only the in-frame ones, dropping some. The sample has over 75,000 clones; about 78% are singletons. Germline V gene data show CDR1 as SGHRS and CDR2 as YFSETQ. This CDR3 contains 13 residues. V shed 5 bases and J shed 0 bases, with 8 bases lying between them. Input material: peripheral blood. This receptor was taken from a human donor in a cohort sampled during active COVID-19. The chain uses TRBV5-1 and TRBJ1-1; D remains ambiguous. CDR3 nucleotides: TGCGCCAGCAGTCAGGACTTGAACACTGAAGCTTTCTTT. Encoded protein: CASSQDLNTEAFF. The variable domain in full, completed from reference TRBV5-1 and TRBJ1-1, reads KAGVTQTPRYLIKTRGQQVTLSCSPISGHRSVSWYQQTPGQGLQFLFEYFSETQRNKGNFPGRFSGRQFSNSRSEMNVSTLELGDSALYLCASSQDLNTEAFFGQGTRLTVV.